Listed here are 17 T cell receptor beta chains from one sample, sequenced in a study of early T cells in non-severe SARS-CoV-2 infection. TCRdb re-derived calls from the 5' RACE reads in MiXCR, one entry per CDR3 protein. The table shows 65,000 to 95,000 distinct CDR3 sequences, with 13% to 15% occurring only once. The source material was whole blood. These TCRs come from an adult who was a healthcare worker with PCR-confirmed SARS-CoV-2 infection or an uninfected control (not recorded which).

J is TRBJ2-3 and V is TRBV28; TRBD2 might be the D (7 bases). This CDR3 is built from 15 residues. CDR1 is MDHEN and CDR2 is SYDVKM in the germline V gene. V was shortened by 3 bases and J by 4 bases, with 14 bases between the two germline ends. For the CDR3, the DNA is TGTGCCAGCAGTTTCCGGGGGGCGGGAGCAGATACGCAGTATTTT. It yields the protein CASSFRGAGADTQYF.

The V call is TRBV2, the J call TRBJ2-1; 7 nucleotides align to TRBD1. There are 15 residues in the CDR3. Trimming took 3 bases from V and 0 from J; bases not matched to a gene: 2. Germline CDR1 SNHLY, CDR2 FYNNEI. CDR3: CASSETGISYNEQFF. DNA for the CDR3: TGTGCCAGCAGTGAGACAGGGATCTCCTACAATGAGCAGTTCTTC.

The CDR3 loop reads CSAPGPLGTDTQYF. In DNA form, the CDR3 reads TGCAGTGCCCCAGGGCCCCTTGGCACAGATACGCAGTATTTT. The V and J genes are TRBV20-1 and TRBJ2-3; tentative D call: TRBD1 (5 bases). The CDR3 is 14 amino acids. With 6 bases removed from V and 1 base from J, the gap between germline ends came to 14 bases. Germline V gene data show CDR1 as DFQATT and CDR2 as SNEGSKA (reference sequence).

This clonotype showed up just a few times. V is TRBV5-6 and J is TRBJ2-2; D is undetermined. The V end lost 0 bases, the J end lost 7 bases, and 4 bases lay between the germline ends. The CDR3 covers 12 residues. Germline V lookup: CDR1 SGHDT, CDR2 YYEEEE. The CDR3 region is CASSLDFGELFF. As DNA, the CDR3 is TGTGCCAGCAGCTTGGATTTCGGGGAGCTGTTTTTT.

V and J are TRBV29-1 and TRBJ2-3; a possible D gene is TRBD2 (6 bases). This CDR3 region has 13 residues. The ends were cut back, 6 bases at V and 5 bases at J, with 15 bases in the middle. Germline CDR1 and CDR2: SQVTM and ANQGSEA. CDR3: CSVPKEGGDTQYF. CDR3 DNA: TGCAGCGTCCCAAAGGAGGGTGGAGATACGCAGTATTTT.

The V and J genes are TRBV11-2 and TRBJ2-1, with 8 bases lining up with TRBD1. Germline V gene sequence: CDR1 SGHAT, CDR2 FQNNGV. CDR3 length: 15 residues. The V gene end was trimmed by 2 bases and the J gene end by 10 bases; junction bases not matched to a gene: 10. This chain's CDR3 is CASSLILDRAREQFF. CDR3 DNA: TGTGCCAGCAGCTTAATCTTGGACAGGGCCCGAGAGCAGTTCTTC.

This clonotype was seen a few times. This rearrangement joins TRBV7-9 to TRBJ2-3; the D is unclear. V shed 2 bases and J shed 1 base, with 7 bases lying between them. Germline CDR1 SEHNR, CDR2 FQNEAQ (reference sequence). The CDR3 is 14 residues long. Here the CDR3 reads CASSLTEGTDTQYF. The CDR3 coding sequence is TGTGCCAGCAGCTTAACAGAGGGCACAGATACGCAGTATTTT.

J is TRBJ2-1 and V is TRBV19; D remains ambiguous. The V and J ends lost 1 base and 15 bases respectively, with 16 bases between them. The germline CDR1 and CDR2 sequences are LNHDA and SQIVND (reference sequence). This CDR3 contains 13 residues. The CDR3 loop reads CASSIASNNELFF. The CDR3, as DNA: TGTGCCAGTAGTATAGCCTCCAACAATGAGTTGTTCTTC.

The J gene is TRBJ2-7, the V gene TRBV7-2; 9 nucleotides agree with TRBD1. The V gene's germline CDR1 is SGHTA and CDR2 FQGNSA. The CDR3 covers 14 residues. The V gene end was trimmed by 1 base and the J gene end by 5 bases; junction bases not matched to a gene: 3. In nucleotides, the CDR3 is TGTGCCAGCAGCTTAGTTGGGACAGGGAACGAGCAGTACTTC. Protein: CASSLVGTGNEQYF.

This chain joins TRBV28 and TRBJ2-5; D is uncertain. This CDR3 region has 14 residues. With 7 bases removed from V and 4 bases from J, the gap between germline ends came to 16 bases. Germline CDR1 is MDHEN and CDR2 is SYDVKM. CDR3 sequence (DNA): TGTGCCAGCAATTCCCGGGCAGTCCTAGAGACCCAGTACTTC. Residues: CASNSRAVLETQYF.

This chain uses TRBV9 with TRBJ1-5; no definite D call. Germline loops: CDR1 SGDLS, CDR2 YYNGEE. This CDR3 has 14 amino acids. V was cut by 0 bases and J by 6 bases, with 10 bases left in between. CDR3 nucleotide sequence: TGTGCCAGCAGCGTAGGTGGTTCGTTTCAGCCCCAGCATTTT. It is translated as CASSVGGSFQPQHF.

The gene calls are TRBV12-3 or TRBV12-4 and TRBJ2-1; 7 bases match TRBD2. The CDR3 is 17 residues long. After removal of 5 bases from V and 4 bases from J, the junction contained 14 bases not matched to a gene. This CDR3 is CASSPMAGGSPYNEQFF. The CDR3 region has the DNA TGTGCCAGCAGTCCCATGGCCGGGGGGTCACCTTACAATGAGCAGTTCTTC.

This clonotype was seen a few times. The genes are TRBV11-2 and TRBJ2-3, with D uncertain. The CDR3 runs 15 residues. Germline V gene lookup returns CDR1 SGHAT and CDR2 FQNNGV. Deletions cut 1 base from V and 9 bases from J, with 17 bases between. CDR3 in amino acids: CASSLGRLTRGTQYF. The CDR3 bases are TGTGCCAGCAGCTTAGGTCGCCTAACCCGAGGCACGCAGTATTTT.

This clonotype was seen a handful of times. This sequence joins TRBV3-1 and TRBJ1-6; 8 nucleotides align to TRBD1. This CDR3 region has 15 residues. Trimming removed 2 bases from V and 8 bases from J; junction bases left unmatched: 5. The germline V gene encodes CDR1 LGHDT and CDR2 YNNKEL (reference sequence). The CDR3 reads CASSQLQGADSPLHF. In nucleotides, the CDR3 is TGTGCCAGCAGCCAACTGCAGGGGGCTGATTCACCCCTCCACTTT. The whole variable domain, filled in from reference TRBV3-1 and TRBJ1-6, reads DTAVSQTPKYLVTQMGNDKSIKCEQNLGHDTMYWYKQDSKKFLKIMFSYNNKELIINETVPNRFSPKSPDKAHLNLHINSLELGDSAVYFCASSQLQGADSPLHFGNGTRLTVT.

This clonotype was observed a few times. The chain links TRBV7-9 to TRBJ1-6; TRBD1 matches 8 bases. Germline CDR1 reads SEHNR; CDR2 reads FQNEAQ (reference sequence). The CDR3 extends over 18 amino acids. V lost 4 bases and J lost 7; bases outside the gene matches: 15. Here the CDR3 reads CASSSARDRPGTNSPLHF. CDR3 sequence (DNA): TGTGCCAGCAGCTCCGCTCGGGACAGGCCAGGCACCAATTCACCCCTCCACTTT.

This clonotype was seen a few times. J is TRBJ2-3 and V is TRBV28; 12 bases line up with TRBD2. The V gene's germline CDR1 is MDHEN and CDR2 SYDVKM. V was pared by 3 bases and J by 5 bases, with 6 bases of the junction left unmatched. The CDR3 is 16 amino acids. This chain's CDR3 is CASSLLAGGPRDTQYF. The CDR3 DNA reads as TGTGCCAGCAGTTTGCTAGCGGGGGGGCCTAGAGATACGCAGTATTTT.

The chain recombines TRBV7-8 with TRBJ2-2; TRBD1 agrees at 7 bases. Trimming took 5 bases from V and 4 from J; bases not matched to a gene: 7. The CDR3 spans 15 residues. Germline values: CDR1 SGHVS, CDR2 FQNEAQ. The CDR3 region has the DNA TGTGCCAGCAGCCCCCGGGACAGAGCCACCGGGGAGCTGTTTTTT. Translating gives CASSPRDRATGELFF.